Shown below are 21 T cell receptor beta chains from a single sample sequenced in a study of Ad26.COV2.S vaccination and SARS-CoV-2 variants. Profiling relied on immunoSEQ multiplex PCR, and the TCRdb table lists in-frame clones only, not all of them. The sample includes roughly 400,000 clones, around 91% of them seen just once. As to treatment: some 19 received Ad26.COV2.S at low or high dose, single or two shots; several received placebo; per-sample allocation not given. Following the first vaccine or placebo injection, samples were taken on day 63. Sequences were derived from peripheral blood, sampled in a trial of Ad26.COV2.S vaccine versus placebo. The source is a person between 18 and 65 years old who received the Ad26.COV2.S COVID-19 vaccine or a placebo.

A single count supports this clone. The J gene is TRBJ2-3, the V gene TRBV2, with 11 bases lining up with TRBD2. This CDR3 is 19 amino acids long. The junction had 9 bases not matched to a gene; V was cut back by 1 base and J by 0 bases. Germline V lookup: CDR1 SNHLY, CDR2 FYNNEI. The CDR3 DNA sequence: TGTGCCAGCAGTGAAGGTCGAGCGGGGACTAGCGGAAGCACAGATACGCAGTATTTT. This encodes CASSEGRAGTSGSTDTQYF. The entire variable domain, with the rest obtained from reference TRBV2 and TRBJ2-3, is as follows: EPEVTQTPSHQVTQMGQEVILRCVPISNHLYFYWYRQILGQKVEFLVSFYNNEISEKSEIFDDQFSVERPDGSNFTLKIRSTKLEDSAMYFCASSEGRAGTSGSTDTQYFGPGTRLTVL.

The chain recombines TRBV27 with TRBJ2-7, with 11 bases aligning to TRBD2. Germline-derived CDR1 and CDR2 are MNHEY and SMNVEV (reference sequence). The CDR3 loop spans 16 amino acids. V shed 5 bases, J shed 3 bases, and the junction held 9 bases outside the gene matches. CDR3 nucleotide sequence: TGTGCCAGCAGTCCGCAGGGACTAGCGGAAGTCTACGAGCAGTACTTC. This gives the protein CASSPQGLAEVYEQYF.

The CDR3 nucleotides read TGTGCCAGCAGTCCGGGATACGCCTACGAGCAGTACTTC. Residues: CASSPGYAYEQYF. The chain recombines TRBV5-6 with TRBJ2-7; a weak D match, TRBD2 (5 bases). The germline V gene encodes CDR1 SGHDT and CDR2 YYEEEE. This CDR3 is 13 amino acids long. V was cut by 5 bases and J by 2 bases, with 11 bases left in between.

This chain links TRBV5-1 with TRBJ2-7; 7 nucleotides align to TRBD2. The germline V gene has CDR1 SGHRS and CDR2 YFSETQ. This CDR3 contains 14 residues. After removal of 2 bases from V and 1 base from J, the junction contained 3 bases not matched to a gene. The CDR3, as DNA: TGCGCCAGCAGCTTCGGGCGGGGGTCCTACGAGCAGTACTTC. Translating it yields CASSFGRGSYEQYF.

V usage is TRBV2 and J usage is TRBJ2-7, with TRBD1 matching over 12 bases. CDR3 size: 15 residues. V gave up 6 bases and J gave up 7 bases; unmatched junction bases: 10. The germline V gene has CDR1 SNHLY and CDR2 FYNNEI. The CDR3 sequence is CASRAPGQGAGEQYF. The CDR3 DNA is TGTGCCAGCAGGGCCCCGGGACAGGGGGCGGGGGAGCAGTACTTC. The full variable domain, completed using reference TRBV2 and TRBJ2-7, is EPEVTQTPSHQVTQMGQEVILRCVPISNHLYFYWYRQILGQKVEFLVSFYNNEISEKSEIFDDQFSVERPDGSNFTLKIRSTKLEDSAMYFCASRAPGQGAGEQYFGPGTRLTVT.

This clone was detected once. The chain recombines TRBV5-4 with TRBJ1-6; TRBD1 aligns across 7 bases. The V gene end was trimmed by 1 base and the J gene end by 5 bases; junction bases not matched to a gene: 9. This CDR3 has 17 amino acids. CDR1 and CDR2 from the germline V gene are SGHNT and YYREEE (reference sequence). DNA of the CDR3: TGTGCCAGCAGCTTGAAAGCAGGGGGAATGAATAATTCACCCCTCCACTTT. Translating gives CASSLKAGGMNNSPLHF.

The chain links TRBV24-1 to TRBJ2-3; the D gene is possibly TRBD2 (6 bases). V was trimmed by 6 bases and J by 0 bases, leaving 18 bases between them. The length of the CDR3 is 17 residues. CDR1 is KGHDR, CDR2 SFDVKD, per germline. The CDR3 spells CATSPSGAGTSTDTQYF. In DNA, the CDR3 is TGTGCCACCAGTCCCTCTGGGGCGGGAACTAGCACAGATACGCAGTATTTT.

J is TRBJ2-5 and V is TRBV29-1; 7 bases are shared with TRBD1. With V trimmed by 4 bases and J by 4 bases, 9 bases remained unmatched. The CDR3 consists of 14 residues. Germline V gene lookup returns CDR1 SQVTM and CDR2 ANQGSEA. The CDR3 region has the DNA TGCAGCGTTGGGGGACAGTTCCGAAGAGAGACCCAGTACTTC. Translated: CSVGGQFRRETQYF. Supplemented by reference TRBV29-1 and TRBJ2-5, the full variable domain reads SAVISQKPSRDICQRGTSLTIQCQVDSQVTMMFWYRQQPGQSLTLIATANQGSEATYESGFVIDKFPISRPNLTFSTLTVSNMSPEDSSIYLCSVGGQFRRETQYFGPGTRLLVL.

This chain joins TRBV11-3 and TRBJ1-1; 9 bases agree with TRBD1. The CDR3 contains 13 residues. Germline V gives CDR1 SGHNT, CDR2 YENEEA. V shed 5 bases, J shed 8 bases, and the junction held 6 bases outside the gene matches. As DNA, the CDR3 is TGTGCCAGCAGCCGAGGGACAGGGTACGAAGCTTTCTTT. It yields the protein CASSRGTGYEAFF.

The chain links TRBV4-2 to TRBJ1-3, with no clear D. The CDR3 sequence is 20 residues long. V was trimmed by 0 bases and J by 7 bases, leaving 28 bases between them. CDR1 is LGHNA, CDR2 YNFKEQ, per germline. The chain's CDR3 is CASSQETLMAGSDFGNTIYF. DNA for the CDR3: TGTGCCAGCAGCCAAGAAACTTTAATGGCTGGCAGCGATTTTGGGAACACCATATATTTT.

The chain couples TRBV4-3 to TRBJ2-7; D unclear. CDR3 length equals 15 residues. Between the trimmed V and J ends, which lost 0 bases and 0 bases, there was a span of 9 bases. CDR1 is LGHNA, CDR2 YSLEER, per germline. CDR3: CASSQEQDSSYEQYF. Here the CDR3 DNA reads TGCGCCAGCAGCCAAGAGCAAGATAGCTCCTACGAGCAGTACTTC.

As for this clone: At one end the junction does not follow the germline gene, possibly because of a read error. The chain carries TRBV6-1 and TRBJ2-1; 7 bases are shared with TRBD2. The CDR3 is 15 amino acids. From germline, CDR1 is MNHNS and CDR2 SASEGT. The DNA of the CDR3 is TGTGCCAGCAGTAAAGCGGGAAGGACCTACAATGAGCAGTTCTTC. Translation gives CASSKAGRTYNEQFF.

The sample holds a few counts of this clone. V and J are TRBV19 and TRBJ1-1; TRBD1 is a possible D gene (6 bases). Germline CDR1 and CDR2: LNHDA and SQIVND (reference sequence). This CDR3 contains 14 residues. The V end lost 8 bases, the J end lost 1 base, and 14 bases lay between the germline ends. CDR3 bases: TGTGCCAGTTTGAGGGGGGCCACGAACACTGAAGCTTTCTTT. This sequence encodes CASLRGATNTEAFF.

The V call is TRBV4-3, the J call TRBJ2-3; D possibly matches TRBD1 or TRBD2 (6 bases each). V lost 4 bases, J lost 2 bases, and 22 bases lay in between. CDR1 LGHNA and CDR2 YSLEER come from the germline V gene. The CDR3 sequence is 18 residues long. The CDR3 protein is CASSLRWGAGTYTDTQYF. CDR3 DNA: TGCGCCAGCAGCCTCCGGTGGGGGGCCGGGACTTACACAGATACGCAGTATTTT.

CDR3 DNA sequence: TGTGCCAGCAGCTTAGGCGGGAGGTCCTCGGATGAGCAGTTCTTC. Amino acids: CASSLGGRSSDEQFF. This chain links TRBV7-3 with TRBJ2-1, with 8 nucleotides matching TRBD2. The V gene's germline CDR1 is SGHTA and CDR2 FQGTGA. This CDR3 contains 15 residues. The J segment lost 8 bases and the V segment lost 2 bases, leaving 8 bases of the junction unmatched. Using reference TRBV7-3 and TRBJ2-1 for the parts outside the CDR3, the full variable domain is GAGVSQTPSNKVTEKGKYVELRCDPISGHTALYWYRQSLGQGPEFLIYFQGTGAADDSGLPNDRFFAVRPEGSVSTLKIQRTERGDSAVYLCASSLGGRSSDEQFFGPGTRLTVL.

The chain recombines TRBV7-9 with TRBJ2-3; D might be TRBD1 or TRBD2, each matching 6 bases. Germline CDR1 and CDR2: SEHNR and FQNEAQ (reference sequence). V was clipped by 0 bases and J by 7 bases, with 17 bases between them. The CDR3 is 16 residues long. The CDR3 sequence is CASSLAMDSGGNTQYF. CDR3 coding DNA: TGTGCCAGCAGCTTAGCGATGGACAGTGGGGGGAATACGCAGTATTTT.

The chain carries TRBV20-1 and TRBJ1-6; D unclear. V was clipped by 5 bases and J by 17 bases, with 16 bases between them. Germline V gives CDR1 DFQATT, CDR2 SNEGSKA (reference sequence). The CDR3 is 11 residues long. CDR3 loop: CSAPDGVQVHF. The CDR3 nucleotides are TGCAGTGCTCCAGACGGAGTTCAGGTCCACTTT.

V usage is TRBV7-3 and J usage is TRBJ1-1; TRBD1 is a possible D gene (5 bases). Trimming took 4 bases from V and 1 from J, leaving 10 bases between them. CDR1 SGHTA and CDR2 FQGTGA come from the germline V gene. The CDR3 runs to 14 residues. The CDR3 sequence is CASSSGLSNTEAFF. In DNA, the CDR3 is TGTGCCAGCAGCTCGGGACTTTCGAACACTGAAGCTTTCTTT.

J is TRBJ1-5 and V is TRBV7-2; D possibly corresponds to TRBD1 (6 bases). The germline CDR1 and CDR2 sequences are SGHTA and FQGNSA. This CDR3 contains 14 residues. Trimming removed 6 bases from V and 6 bases from J, with 15 bases in between. In DNA, the CDR3 is TGTGCCAGCAGTGCCCGGGGAGGGGGTCAGCCCCAGCATTTT. Amino acids: CASSARGGGQPQHF.

By share, this clone ranks as medium-sized (0.01 to 0.1%). The V gene is TRBV6-2 or TRBV6-3, the J gene TRBJ2-7; TRBD2 aligns across 11 bases. CDR3 length equals 15 residues. V lost 5 bases to trimming and J lost 1 base; unmatched junction nucleotides: 4. Germline CDR1 reads MNHEY; CDR2 reads SVGEGT. The CDR3 nucleotides read TGTGCCAGCAGTACGGGACTAGCGGCATCCTACGAGCAGTACTTC. Its protein is CASSTGLAASYEQYF.

The rearrangement links TRBV5-6 to TRBJ2-5; D possibly uses TRBD1 or TRBD2 (6 bases each). The CDR3 consists of 13 residues. From germline, CDR1 is SGHDT and CDR2 YYEEEE. The V and J ends lost 3 bases and 5 bases respectively, with 11 bases between them. Here the CDR3 reads CASSSGDLETQYF. The CDR3 DNA reads as TGTGCCAGCAGCTCAGGGGACTTGGAGACCCAGTACTTC.